This T cell receptor (beta chain) derives from a study of neoadjuvant nivolumab and ipilimumab in lung cancer (dated by TCRdb to the early 2020s). As for the study more broadly: Nivolumab was given at 3 mg/kg intravenously on days 1, 15 and 29, and the combination arm added ipilimumab 1 mg/kg on day 1 only. Of the roughly 45 patients with operable NSCLC treated in the trial, 23 were randomized to nivolumab monotherapy and 21 to nivolumab plus ipilimumab. Seven patients had matched pretherapy and resected tumor pairs analyzed, with four treated with nivolumab and three with nivolumab plus ipilimumab. The study compared TCR repertoires in pretherapy (baseline) peripheral blood with TCR repertoires in tumors resected at surgery after neoadjuvant immune checkpoint blockade. The major pathologic response (MPR) rate in the intention-to-treat population in each study arm was designated as the primary trial endpoint. The paper as a whole reports these results and caveats: Greater TCR richness and clonality were observed in resected tumors than in tumor-adjacent uninvolved lung, and increases were observed in more dual-therapy-treated tumors. From pretherapy to surgery, tumor T-cell richness and clonality went up in three of three dual-therapy tumors, versus only two of four nivolumab-treated tumors. Pretherapy blood TCR richness correlated positively with richness in tumors resected after neoadjuvant therapy (Spearman R of about 0.82). There was no significant correlation between TCR clonality and pathologic tumor regression, and just a single major-pathologic-response sample was available for the clonality-regression analysis. A small number of samples was subjected to TCR sequencing.

The time point label of this sample denotes: at surgical resection after neoadjuvant nivolumab +/- ipilimumab. Samples came from the phase 2 randomized NEOSTAR trial, which tested neoadjuvant nivolumab or nivolumab plus ipilimumab followed by surgery in operable NSCLC. This clone came up once. The specificity of this receptor is unknown. No much larger clone is present one base from it, and per-base qualities are unavailable. Between the V and J ends, shortened by 2 bases and 6 bases respectively, the junction contains 9 bases. There are 13 amino acids in the CDR3, from cysteine to phenylalanine inclusive. Just CDR3 DNA is preserved here, 39 bases in frame from base 1. Per the germline V gene, SGDLS is the CDR1 and YYNGEE is the CDR2. Library preparation employed the immunoSEQ multiplex PCR assay. On the study's bioinformatics: Repertoires were summarized in terms of richness and clonality, and significantly expanded and contracted clones between pre- and post-therapy samples were identified. TCRdb obtained this table from immuneACCESS and retained in-frame rearrangements with V and J assigned. These tables miss some clones; where compared with another copy, unresolved V genes account for less than half of the shortfall, and the remainder is unexplained. The V and J calls and clone size were taken over from that table, and D and trimming were inferred from the DNA. Within this sample are 25,000 to 35,000 clones, with 90% of them counted one time only. In total, the top ten clones hold around 5% of the sample.

The sample in question was peripheral blood, obtained after neoadjuvant nivolumab, alone or with ipilimumab, at or shortly before surgery. The receptor was isolated from an adult with non-small cell lung cancer. The rearrangement joined TRBV9 to TRBJ2-1, with no D gene named confidently. The CDR3 in this case is CASSVSRVNEQFF. In nucleotide form, the sequence is TGTGCCAGCAGCGTTTCACGAGTCAATGAGCAGTTCTTC.